Below, one TCR beta chain is given with its context. This record comes from a study of blood T cell repertoires in COVID-19. About the study: Italy, Spain and the United States were the sources of the convalescent and acute COVID-19 samples. In each case, the material was cDNA or gDNA derived from T cells, B-cell-depleted T cells, or PBMCs.

Participants were placed into cohorts based on the clinical history they reported. Cohort 3 recovered donors had two negative PCRs, clearance, or symptom resolution. CDR3 length equals 15 residues. Germline lookup yields CDR1 SQVTM and CDR2 ANQGSEA. V gave up 4 bases and J gave up 8 bases; unmatched junction bases: 6. TCRdb's table, derived via immunoSEQ multiplex PCR, lists solely in-frame clones and lacks some. This sample has 350,000 to 450,000 clones, with 83% found just once. The sequencing input was PBMCs or T cells enriched from blood (not recorded which). The V gene is TRBV29-1, the J gene TRBJ2-1; TRBD2 agrees at 15 bases. The sequence was obtained from a woman aged 45-65 years who had recovered from COVID-19. Here the CDR3 reads CSVGEWTSGRDEQFF. Here the CDR3 DNA reads TGCAGCGTTGGGGAATGGACTAGCGGGAGGGATGAGCAGTTCTTC.